One T cell receptor beta chain is described in this entry. Its specificity is not known. These data come from a study of breast tumors, draining lymph nodes, adjacent tissues. Study-wide results and limits: Tumor T cell lymph node origin was a supported hypothesis, not proven. Findings are consistent with lymph node origin and intratumoral expansion of most tumor T cells.

The CDR3 totals 14 residues. With 4 bases removed from V and 4 bases from J, the gap between germline ends came to 15 bases. The germline CDR1 and CDR2 sequences are SGHNT and YYREEE (reference sequence). MiXCR, applied by TCRdb to the multiplex PCR reads, yields one record per CDR3 protein. The table shows 17,000 or so distinct CDR3 sequences, with approximately 57% occurring only once. Source material: tumor-adjacent breast tissue. This sequence originates from a female donor with breast cancer. Some clones in this sample may be carry-over from other donors' samples. V usage is TRBV5-4 and J usage is TRBJ2-7; no reliable D call. The CDR3 reads CASSTDPLPYEQYF. The CDR3 bases are TGTGCCAGCAGCACGGACCCACTACCTTACGAGCAGTACTTC. The full variable domain, with the rest looked up from reference TRBV5-4 and TRBJ2-7, is ETGVTQSPTHLIKTRGQQVTLRCSSQSGHNTVSWYQQALGQGPQFIFQYYREEENGRGNFPPRFSGLQFPNYSSELNVNALELDDSALYLCASSTDPLPYEQYFGPGTRLTVT.